The next 17 T cell receptor beta chains were all read from a single sample in a study of blood T cell repertoires in COVID-19. Clones were read by immunoSEQ multiplex PCR, and TCRdb kept only the in-frame ones, dropping some. The profile shows some 250,000 clones, about 86% of them singletons. The material sequenced was peripheral blood. The receptors shown here come from a woman in her 30s who had recovered from COVID-19.

The chain uses TRBV5-1 and TRBJ2-3; D might be TRBD1 (6 bases). Between the trimmed V and J ends, which lost 4 bases and 6 bases, there was a span of 12 bases. This CDR3 spans 13 amino acids. Looked up from germline, CDR1 is SGHRS and CDR2 is YFSETQ. CDR3 protein: CASSTTGSDTQYF. Written as DNA, the CDR3 is TGCGCCAGCAGCACCACAGGGTCCGATACGCAGTATTTT. Full variable domain (remainder filled in from reference TRBV5-1 and TRBJ2-3): KAGVTQTPRYLIKTRGQQVTLSCSPISGHRSVSWYQQTPGQGLQFLFEYFSETQRNKGNFPGRFSGRQFSNSRSEMNVSTLELGDSALYLCASSTTGSDTQYFGPGTRLTVL.

The V and J genes are TRBV29-1 and TRBJ2-5; no clear D gene. The CDR3 has 14 amino acids. Trimming removed 3 bases from V and 4 bases from J, with 15 bases in between. The germline V gene encodes CDR1 SQVTM and CDR2 ANQGSEA. This CDR3 is CSVDKIGGRETQYF. CDR3 in DNA: TGCAGCGTTGATAAGATCGGTGGGCGAGAGACCCAGTACTTC.

V is TRBV19 and J is TRBJ1-4; D is uncertain. The germline V gene encodes CDR1 LNHDA and CDR2 SQIVND (reference sequence). Trimming shortened V by 0 bases and J by 3 bases, and 14 bases separated the two germline ends. This CDR3 comprises 17 residues. CDR3: CASSIDLGGIPNEKLFF. The CDR3 DNA follows: TGTGCCAGTAGTATAGATCTGGGCGGGATCCCTAATGAAAAACTGTTTTTT. Variable domain in full (rest from reference TRBV19 and TRBJ1-4): DGGITQSPKYLFRKEGQNVTLSCEQNLNHDAMYWYRQDPGQGLRLIYYSQIVNDFQKGDIAEGYSVSREKKESFPLTVTSAQKNPTAFYLCASSIDLGGIPNEKLFFGSGTQLSVL.

V is TRBV4-3 and J is TRBJ1-2, with D hard to call. V gave up 0 bases and J gave up 5 bases, with 25 bases separating them. The CDR3 length is 19 residues. The germline gives CDR1 LGHNA, CDR2 YSLEER. CDR3 sequence reads: CASSQEFLNSGSLLYGYTF. DNA of the CDR3: TGCGCCAGCAGCCAAGAGTTCCTCAATTCCGGGTCCTTGCTATATGGCTACACCTTC.

Here the CDR3 reads CASSPETGYNYGYTF. CDR3 bases: TGCGCCAGCAGCCCCGAGACAGGGTATAACTATGGCTACACCTTC. This chain joins TRBV5-1 and TRBJ1-2; 7 nucleotides align to TRBD1. In germline, CDR1 is SGHRS, CDR2 YFSETQ. This CDR3 region has 15 residues. J lost 1 base, V lost 4 bases, and 7 bases had no gene match.

This clone is a singleton in its sample. V usage is TRBV2 and J usage is TRBJ1-4; no firm D call. Germline V gene data show CDR1 as SNHLY and CDR2 as FYNNEI. The V and J ends lost 6 bases and 5 bases respectively, with 10 bases between them. This CDR3 is 13 amino acids long. The CDR3: CASRRGANEKLFF. Written as DNA, the CDR3 is TGTGCCAGCAGACGGGGTGCCAATGAAAAACTGTTTTTT.

V usage is TRBV5-1 and J usage is TRBJ1-5, with 10 bases lining up with TRBD1. There are 15 residues in the CDR3. Germline CDR1 is SGHRS and CDR2 is YFSETQ. V was clipped by 4 bases and J by 1 base; unmatched bases: 2. CDR3 in amino acids: CASSPGQGSNQPQHF. The CDR3 bases are TGCGCCAGCAGCCCGGGACAGGGGAGCAATCAGCCCCAGCATTTT.

The V and J genes are TRBV19 and TRBJ2-1, with D perhaps matching TRBD1 (6 bases). The CDR3 loop spans 13 amino acids. Trimming removed 6 bases from V and 3 bases from J, with 9 bases in between. Germline-derived CDR1 and CDR2 are LNHDA and SQIVND (reference sequence). DNA for the CDR3: TGTGCCAGTAGCGACAGGATCTACAATGAGCAGTTCTTC. It encodes CASSDRIYNEQFF.

The CDR3, as DNA: TGTGCCAGCAGCCAAGAAGCAGGGGGCAACTACGAGCAGTACTTC. Translating it yields CASSQEAGGNYEQYF. J is TRBJ2-7 and V is TRBV4-2; TRBD1 aligns across 8 bases. This CDR3 is 15 amino acids long. Germline lookup yields CDR1 LGHNA and CDR2 YNFKEQ. V lost 0 bases and J lost 3; bases outside the gene matches: 4.

This clone appeared a single time. The J gene is TRBJ2-7, the V gene TRBV10-3, with TRBD2 matching 9 bases. The CDR3 has 12 residues. Germline V gives CDR1 ENHRY, CDR2 SYGVKD. V lost 10 bases and J lost 5; bases outside the gene matches: 6. The CDR3 nucleotides read TGTGCCAGCCGCGGGGGGGCCGACGAGCAGTACTTC. Its protein is CASRGGADEQYF.

J is TRBJ2-1 and V is TRBV11-2, with TRBD1 matching 8 bases. J was trimmed by 3 bases and V by 0 bases; bases with no gene match: 1. The germline gives CDR1 SGHAT, CDR2 FQNNGV. There are 15 residues in the CDR3. The CDR3 protein is CASSLEDRDYNEQFF. CDR3 sequence (DNA): TGTGCCAGCAGCTTAGAGGACAGGGACTACAATGAGCAGTTCTTC.

This clone was picked up a small number of times. V gene TRBV2 combines with J gene TRBJ1-4; D remains unclear. The germline gives CDR1 SNHLY, CDR2 FYNNEI. This CDR3 has 13 residues. Trimming pared 3 bases from V and 10 bases from J, leaving 12 bases between. CDR3: CASSDGQSRKLFF. The CDR3 DNA reads TGTGCCAGCAGTGATGGGCAGTCAAGAAAACTGTTTTTT.

The genes are TRBV5-4 and TRBJ2-5; 7 bases line up with TRBD2. The CDR3 loop spans 16 amino acids. Germline values: CDR1 SGHNT, CDR2 YYREEE (reference sequence). Trimming took 0 bases from V and 5 from J; bases not matched to a gene: 10. The DNA of the CDR3 is TGTGCCAGCAGCTTGGCGCGGGTGAGGGGAGGGGAGACCCAGTACTTC. It codes for CASSLARVRGGETQYF. The full variable domain, completed using reference TRBV5-4 and TRBJ2-5, is ETGVTQSPTHLIKTRGQQVTLRCSSQSGHNTVSWYQQALGQGPQFIFQYYREEENGRGNFPPRFSGLQFPNYSSELNVNALELDDSALYLCASSLARVRGGETQYFGPGTRLLVL.

The table lists this clone with a count of one. The chain uses TRBV9 and TRBJ2-2; 7 nucleotides match TRBD2. Germline assignment: CDR1 SGDLS and CDR2 YYNGEE. Trimming at V came to 2 bases and at J to 2 bases, leaving 9 bases not matched to a gene. The CDR3 length is 17 residues. The CDR3 protein is CASSVNPGGGNTGELFF. Written as DNA, the CDR3 is TGTGCCAGCAGCGTCAATCCTGGCGGGGGTAACACCGGGGAGCTGTTTTTT.

The chain joins TRBV5-4 to TRBJ1-6, with D maybe TRBD1 (6 bases). Germline values: CDR1 SGHNT, CDR2 YYREEE (reference sequence). The CDR3 covers 16 residues. Trimming stripped 0 bases from V and 9 bases from J, with 16 bases between. The CDR3 DNA is TGTGCCAGCAGCTTGGGGGAAGGGGGGGCGCTTTCACCCCTCCACTTT. It yields the protein CASSLGEGGALSPLHF.

This clone turned up a few times. This rearrangement joins TRBV7-9 to TRBJ2-5; D is unclear. From germline, CDR1 is SEHNR and CDR2 FQNEAQ (reference sequence). The CDR3 extends over 13 amino acids. Trimming stripped 3 bases from V and 4 bases from J, with 9 bases between. The CDR3: CASSLNLLETQYF. The CDR3 bases are TGTGCCAGCAGCTTGAACCTATTAGAGACCCAGTACTTC.

The gene calls are TRBV19 and TRBJ2-2, with 8 bases lining up with TRBD2. The CDR3 is made up of 17 amino acids. V trimming: 1 base; J trimming: 4 bases; junction bases outside the gene matches: 8. CDR1 LNHDA and CDR2 SQIVND come from the germline V gene (reference sequence). This CDR3 is CASSIVFGGAPTGELFF. CDR3 sequence (DNA): TGTGCCAGTAGTATAGTTTTCGGGGGGGCCCCCACCGGGGAGCTGTTTTTT.